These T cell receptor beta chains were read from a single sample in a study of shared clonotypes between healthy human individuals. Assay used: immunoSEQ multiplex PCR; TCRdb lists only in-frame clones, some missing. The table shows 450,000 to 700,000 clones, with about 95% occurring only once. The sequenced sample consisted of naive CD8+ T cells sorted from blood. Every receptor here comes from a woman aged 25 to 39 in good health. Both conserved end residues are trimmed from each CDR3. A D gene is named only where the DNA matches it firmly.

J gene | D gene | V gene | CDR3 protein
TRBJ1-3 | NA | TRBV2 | ASSEAGNTIY
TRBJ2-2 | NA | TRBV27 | ASSSRGAYTGELF
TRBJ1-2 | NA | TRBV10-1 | ASSEGTNYGYT
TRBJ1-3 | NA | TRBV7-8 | ASSLALGPGNTIY
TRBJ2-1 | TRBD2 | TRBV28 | ASSLLLAGGNEQF
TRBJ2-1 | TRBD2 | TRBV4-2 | ASSQDPLRLAGRYNEQF
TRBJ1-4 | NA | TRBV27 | ASKGPREKLF
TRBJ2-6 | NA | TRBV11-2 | ASSAVAVLSGANVLT
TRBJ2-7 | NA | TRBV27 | ASSIRGDYEQY
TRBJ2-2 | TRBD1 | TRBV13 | ASSSTGTGKVGELF
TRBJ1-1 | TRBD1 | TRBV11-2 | ASRQDRGWTEAF
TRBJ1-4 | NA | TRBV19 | ASNRDTPNEKLF
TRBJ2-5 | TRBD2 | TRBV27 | ASADDGTSGSVEETQY
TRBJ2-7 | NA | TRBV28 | ASSGFSYEQY
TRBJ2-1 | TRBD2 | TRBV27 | ASSSGTSGSRDEQF
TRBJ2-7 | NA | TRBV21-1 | ASSNPSRRYEQY
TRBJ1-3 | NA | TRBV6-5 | ASSLGDGNTIY
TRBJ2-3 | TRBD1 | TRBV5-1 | ASSWNRQGSTDTQY
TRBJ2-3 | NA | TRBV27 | ASSPATSDTQY
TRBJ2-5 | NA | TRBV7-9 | ASSAPSVGSRETQY
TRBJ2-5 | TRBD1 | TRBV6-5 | ASRDRVRETQY
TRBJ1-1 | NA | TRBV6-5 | ASSYSEGRTEAF